Each of the 5 T cell receptor beta chains below was sequenced from the same sample in a study of blood T cells in healthy people across ages. Next came a second PCR, run for about 7 to 12 cycles, which used a sample-barcoded 5' primer along with a J-beta primer mix. TCRdb reprocessed the 5' RACE reads with MiXCR, giving one entry per CDR3 protein. The sample has about 670,000 distinct CDR3 sequences; approximately 52% are singletons. The material sequenced was blood. The receptors were gathered from a woman of 80 years or more in good health.

CDR3: CASSWGTENTEAFF. The CDR3, as DNA: TGTGCCAGCAGTTGGGGGACAGAGAACACTGAAGCTTTCTTT. The V gene is TRBV6-5, the J gene TRBJ1-1; 7 positions agree with TRBD1. Germline CDR1 reads MNHEY; CDR2 reads SVGAGI. V lost 4 bases to trimming and J lost 1 base; unmatched junction nucleotides: 3. The CDR3 is made up of 14 amino acids.

The V and J genes are TRBV20-1 and TRBJ2-5, with 12 bases fitting TRBD2. After removal of 0 bases from V and 2 bases from J, the junction contained 10 bases not matched to a gene. This CDR3 contains 18 residues. Germline CDR1 is DFQATT and CDR2 is SNEGSKA (reference sequence). DNA for the CDR3: TGCAGTGCTAGAGATCAGACTAGCGGGGGAACCTCTCAAGAGACCCAGTACTTC. Its translation: CSARDQTSGGTSQETQYF.

In this sample, this clonotype turned up once. The chain carries TRBV12-3 or TRBV12-4 and TRBJ2-5, with 16 bases that match TRBD2. The V and J ends lost 5 bases and 4 bases, in that order; junction bases with no gene match: 16. CDR3 size: 20 residues. The CDR3 reads CASSPGTGGTSGREGETQYF. The CDR3 DNA follows: TGTGCCAGCAGTCCTGGGACAGGGGGGACTAGCGGGAGGGAAGGAGAGACCCAGTACTTC.

For this clonotype: Just one base apart from a much larger clone, this may be a read error. The chain uses TRBV12-3 or TRBV12-4 and TRBJ2-7; 8 nucleotides align to TRBD1. The better agreement between TRBJ2-4 and the DNA end casts doubt on the J call. This CDR3 has 15 amino acids. CDR3 sequence: CASTPGGRSLNIQYF. CDR3 DNA: TGTGCCAGCACCCCAGGGGGCAGGAGTTTAAACATTCAGTACTTC.

This chain uses TRBV25-1 with TRBJ2-5; no clear D. The J call may be mistaken, given a closer DNA end match to TRBJ2-1. Germline values: CDR1 MGHDK, CDR2 SYGVNS. The length of the CDR3 is 13 residues. CDR3 region: CASSDFGRETQFF. As DNA, the CDR3 is TGTGCCAGCAGTGATTTTGGACGAGAGACCCAGTTCTTC.